The next 18 T cell receptor beta chains were all read from a single sample in a study of blood T cell repertoires in COVID-19 (TCRdb year 2020). Receptor amplification or capture employed the immunoSEQ multiplex PCR assay. TCRdb re-hosts the immuneACCESS table, in-frame sequences only. Its copies lack some clones; in the studies checked, an unresolved V gene accounts for under half of them, and the cause for the rest is not known. The sample includes about 200,000 clones, with roughly 87% observed a single time. Jointly, the top ten make up about 2.2% of the sample. Sequenced material: PBMCs or T cells enriched from blood (not recorded which). These receptors were collected from a young woman who had recovered from COVID-19.

The genes are TRBV5-6 and TRBJ1-2, with D tentatively TRBD1 (5 bases). CDR1 is SGHDT, CDR2 YYEEEE, per germline. The CDR3 extends over 14 amino acids. Trimming shortened V by 5 bases and J by 7 bases, and 18 bases separated the two germline ends. The CDR3 DNA reads as TGTGCCAGCAGTGGCACGGGGACTTCGCGTGGCTACACCTTC. This gives the protein CASSGTGTSRGYTF.

The chain couples TRBV5-4 to TRBJ2-1, with 7 bases fitting TRBD2. Germline V gives CDR1 SGHNT, CDR2 YYREEE (reference sequence). Trimming removed 4 bases from V and 7 bases from J; junction bases left unmatched: 11. The CDR3 has 15 residues. The CDR3 here is CASSAPGSGGNEQFF. The CDR3 nucleotides read TGTGCCAGCAGCGCGCCGGGCTCGGGGGGTAATGAGCAGTTCTTC.

The chain is built from TRBV24-1 and TRBJ2-3; 10 nucleotides line up with TRBD2. After removal of 3 bases from V and 3 bases from J, the junction contained 2 bases not matched to a gene. CDR3 length equals 15 residues. Germline loops: CDR1 KGHDR, CDR2 SFDVKD. CDR3 sequence reads: CATSDRTSGTDTQYF. CDR3 coding DNA: TGTGCCACCAGTGATCGGACTAGCGGAACAGATACGCAGTATTTT.

For the CDR3, the DNA is TGTGCCAGCAGTTTATCGGTAGGACAGGGAAAAACCGGGGAGCTGTTTTTT. It codes for CASSLSVGQGKTGELFF. The gene calls are TRBV27 and TRBJ2-2; 8 bases map to TRBD1. Germline values: CDR1 MNHEY, CDR2 SMNVEV (reference sequence). The CDR3 covers 17 residues. Germline trimming cut 0 bases from V and 5 bases from J; bases unmatched to any gene: 8.

V is TRBV18 and J is TRBJ1-1; weak D call: TRBD1 (5 bases). CDR3 length: 16 amino acids. Germline CDR1 is KGHSH and CDR2 is LQKENI. Trimming shortened V by 0 bases and J by 0 bases, and 11 bases separated the two germline ends. The CDR3 here is CASSPPAGTMNTEAFF. The CDR3 region has the DNA TGTGCCAGCTCACCACCGGCAGGGACTATGAACACTGAAGCTTTCTTT.

The V gene is TRBV24-1, the J gene TRBJ2-3; 13 nucleotides line up with TRBD2. The germline V gene has CDR1 KGHDR and CDR2 SFDVKD. V dropped 3 bases and J dropped 1; count of bases not matched to a gene: 6. This CDR3 region has 18 residues. CDR3 DNA: TGTGCCACCAGTGATGCTGGACTAGCGGGAGTGGGCACAGATACGCAGTATTTT. It codes for CATSDAGLAGVGTDTQYF.

The rearrangement uses TRBV6-4 and TRBJ1-2; D perhaps matches TRBD1 (5 bases). V gave up 6 bases and J gave up 7 bases, with 21 bases separating them. Germline values: CDR1 MRHNA, CDR2 SNTAGT. The CDR3 extends over 15 amino acids. The CDR3 region is CASSREGDMTGGYTF. The CDR3 DNA follows: TGTGCCAGCAGCAGGGAGGGTGATATGACTGGTGGCTACACCTTC.

A note on this clone: The sample carries other DNA sequences with the same CDR3. This chain joins TRBV6-5 and TRBJ1-1; no definite D call. The CDR3 is made up of 14 amino acids. V was shortened by 0 bases and J by 1 base, with 6 bases between the two germline ends. Germline CDR1 is MNHEY and CDR2 is SVGAGI. In nucleotides, the CDR3 is TGTGCCAGCAGTTACTCTGGCGGGAACACTGAAGCTTTCTTT. Its translation is CASSYSGGNTEAFF.

This clone showed up just a few times. The chain combines TRBV19 with TRBJ1-5, with 8 bases aligning to TRBD1. Germline V CDR1 and CDR2: LNHDA, SQIVND (reference sequence). V lost 7 bases and J lost 1; bases outside the gene matches: 9. CDR3 length: 16 amino acids. The CDR3 loop reads CASTIGQGRSNQPQHF. The CDR3 region has the DNA TGTGCCAGTACCATCGGACAGGGACGGAGCAATCAGCCCCAGCATTTT.

The V gene is TRBV3-1 (or the pseudogene TRBV3-2), the J gene TRBJ1-2, with a possible D match to TRBD1 (6 bases). Trimming left V 2 bases short and J 11 bases short, with 18 bases between. Germline V lookup: CDR1 LGHDT, CDR2 YNNKEL (reference sequence). The length of the CDR3 is 14 residues. The CDR3 spells CASSQTALQGRYTF. CDR3 nucleotide sequence: TGTGCCAGCAGCCAAACCGCCCTTCAGGGGCGGTACACCTTC.

This clone showed up just once. The V gene is TRBV7-2, the J gene TRBJ1-5; D not certain. This CDR3 comprises 14 residues. Deletions cut 2 bases from V and 1 base from J, with 6 bases between. Germline CDR1 SGHTA, CDR2 FQGNSA. This chain's CDR3 is CASSLLGSNQPQHF. CDR3 sequence (DNA): TGTGCCAGCAGCTTATTGGGCAGCAATCAGCCCCAGCATTTT.

The chain combines TRBV4-2 with TRBJ2-7, with 7 bases lining up with TRBD1. Germline trimming cut 5 bases from V and 6 bases from J; bases unmatched to any gene: 10. The CDR3 loop spans 14 amino acids. Germline V gene lookup returns CDR1 LGHNA and CDR2 YNFKEQ. This CDR3 is CASSYYTGEREQYF. CDR3 bases: TGTGCCAGCAGCTATTATACAGGGGAGCGCGAGCAGTACTTC.

The chain combines TRBV19 with TRBJ1-1; 7 bases agree with TRBD1. Looked up from germline, CDR1 is LNHDA and CDR2 is SQIVND (reference sequence). The J segment lost 6 bases and the V segment lost 6 bases, leaving 4 bases of the junction unmatched. The CDR3 loop spans 12 amino acids. The CDR3: CASRRQGAEAFF. The CDR3 DNA follows: TGTGCCAGTAGAAGACAGGGAGCTGAAGCTTTCTTT. The complete variable domain, with remaining parts taken from reference TRBV19 and TRBJ1-1, reads DGGITQSPKYLFRKEGQNVTLSCEQNLNHDAMYWYRQDPGQGLRLIYYSQIVNDFQKGDIAEGYSVSREKKESFPLTVTSAQKNPTAFYLCASRRQGAEAFFGQGTRLTVV.

This clone was observed once. The rearrangement joins TRBV18 to TRBJ1-1; 7 nucleotides line up with TRBD1. Germline CDR1 and CDR2: KGHSH and LQKENI. J was trimmed by 8 bases and V by 5 bases; bases with no gene match: 8. The CDR3 consists of 13 residues. DNA of the CDR3: TGTGCCAGCTCAGCGACAGGGATGAAGGAAGCTTTCTTT. It yields the protein CASSATGMKEAFF.

This clone came up a few times. The chain employs TRBV30 and TRBJ1-6, with TRBD1 as a possible D gene (5 bases). The V end lost 2 bases, the J end lost 7 bases, and 9 bases lay between the germline ends. The CDR3 loop spans 13 amino acids. Looked up from germline, CDR1 is GTSNPN and CDR2 is SVGIG (reference sequence). In nucleotides, the CDR3 is TGTGCCTGGAGTCAACAGGACAATTCACCCCTCCACTTT. As protein: CAWSQQDNSPLHF.

The rearrangement joins TRBV12-3 or TRBV12-4 to TRBJ1-3; D call uncertain. V was pared by 10 bases and J by 0 bases, with 10 bases between. The CDR3 is made up of 13 amino acids. The CDR3 coding sequence is TGTGCCACTAGGAAGGACTCTGGAAACACCATATATTTT. Residues: CATRKDSGNTIYF.

The gene calls are TRBV20-1 and TRBJ1-2; D gene uncertain. Trimming left V 0 bases short and J 8 bases short, with 7 bases between. The germline V gene encodes CDR1 DFQATT and CDR2 SNEGSKA (reference sequence). This CDR3 has 11 amino acids. The CDR3 loop reads CSARDLAGYTF. As DNA, the CDR3 is TGCAGTGCTAGAGATTTGGCAGGCTACACCTTC.

The chain recombines TRBV4-1 with TRBJ1-1; D gene uncertain. V dropped 0 bases and J dropped 3 bases, with 8 bases sitting between them. The CDR3 sequence is 14 residues long. In germline, CDR1 is MGHRA, CDR2 YSYEKL. The CDR3 DNA reads TGCGCCAGCAGCCAAGATTGGGCCGACACTGAAGCTTTCTTT. It translates to CASSQDWADTEAFF.